The present T cell receptor (beta chain) was sequenced within a study of blood T cells in healthy people across ages. In its sample, this clonotype was seen a few times. Antigen unknown. Through a sample-barcoded 5' primer and a J-beta primer mix, a second PCR was run for roughly 6 to 12 cycles. All cDNA molecules were each tagged by a template-switch adaptor with 12 random nucleotides. Each sample yielded at least 2.5 million CDR3-containing paired-end reads. TCRdb processed the 5' RACE reads anew with MiXCR; each CDR3 protein has one entry. The sample holds fewer than 2,000,000 distinct CDR3 sequences, 39% seen once. Trimming removed 7 bases at V and 4 bases at J, with 19 bases between. The CDR3 covers 14 residues. The germline gives CDR1 SQVTM, CDR2 ANQGSEA. Study-wide findings and caveats: The diversity estimates, figures obtained from one million T cells, were considered underestimates. Across the age range, TCR beta diversity per million T cells fell in a roughly linear way.

The specimen sequenced was blood. The sequence was obtained from a human donor in good health. The chain couples TRBV29-1 to TRBJ1-2; no clear D. The DNA of the CDR3 is TGCAGCGACAGATCCTCAGGACTGTCCTATGGCTACACCTTC. Translating it yields CSDRSSGLSYGYTF.